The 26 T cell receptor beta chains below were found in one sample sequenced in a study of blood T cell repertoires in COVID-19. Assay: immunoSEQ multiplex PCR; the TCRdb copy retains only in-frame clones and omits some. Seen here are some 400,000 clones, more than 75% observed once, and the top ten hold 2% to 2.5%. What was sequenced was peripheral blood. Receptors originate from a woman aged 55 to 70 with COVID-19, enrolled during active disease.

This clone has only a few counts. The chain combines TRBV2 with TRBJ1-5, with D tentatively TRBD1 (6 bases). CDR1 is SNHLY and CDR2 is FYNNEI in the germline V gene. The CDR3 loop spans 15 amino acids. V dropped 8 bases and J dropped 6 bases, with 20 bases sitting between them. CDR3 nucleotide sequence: TGTGCCAGCGCACTGGGGGCCCCACAAGGTCAGCCCCAGCATTTT. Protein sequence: CASALGAPQGQPQHF.

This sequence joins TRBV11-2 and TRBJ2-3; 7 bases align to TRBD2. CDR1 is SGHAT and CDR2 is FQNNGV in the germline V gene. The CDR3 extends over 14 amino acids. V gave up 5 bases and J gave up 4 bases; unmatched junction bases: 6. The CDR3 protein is CASSIYGGSDTQYF. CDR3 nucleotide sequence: TGTGCCAGCAGCATCTACGGGGGGTCAGATACGCAGTATTTT.

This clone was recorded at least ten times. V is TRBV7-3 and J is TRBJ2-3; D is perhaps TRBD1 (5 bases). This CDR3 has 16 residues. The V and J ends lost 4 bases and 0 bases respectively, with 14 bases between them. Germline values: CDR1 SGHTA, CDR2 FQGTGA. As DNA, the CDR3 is TGTGCCAGCAGCTCGATCAGGGCCCAGAGCACAGATACGCAGTATTTT. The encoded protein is CASSSIRAQSTDTQYF.

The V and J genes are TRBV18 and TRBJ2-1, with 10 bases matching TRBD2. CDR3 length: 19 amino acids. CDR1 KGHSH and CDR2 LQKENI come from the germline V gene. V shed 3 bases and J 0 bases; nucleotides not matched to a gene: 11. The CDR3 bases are TGTGCCAGCTCACCCGGGACTAGCGTGGGTATCGGCTCCTACAATGAGCAGTTCTTC. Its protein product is CASSPGTSVGIGSYNEQFF.

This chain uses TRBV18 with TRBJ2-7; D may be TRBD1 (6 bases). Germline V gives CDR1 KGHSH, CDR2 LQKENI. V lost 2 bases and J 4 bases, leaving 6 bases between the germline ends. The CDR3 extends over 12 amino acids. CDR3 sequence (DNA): TGTGCCAGCTCACCAGGGACATACGAGCAGTACTTC. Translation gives CASSPGTYEQYF.

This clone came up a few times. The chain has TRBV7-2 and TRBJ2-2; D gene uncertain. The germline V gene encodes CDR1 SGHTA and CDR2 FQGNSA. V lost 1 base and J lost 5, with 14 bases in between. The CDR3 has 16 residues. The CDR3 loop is CASSLGPFFRTGELFF. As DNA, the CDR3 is TGTGCCAGCAGCTTAGGCCCCTTCTTTAGAACCGGGGAGCTGTTTTTT.

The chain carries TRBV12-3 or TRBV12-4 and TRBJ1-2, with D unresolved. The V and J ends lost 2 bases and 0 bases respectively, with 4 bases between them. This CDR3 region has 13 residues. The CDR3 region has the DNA TGTGCCAGCAGTTTAACAGCTAACTATGGCTACACCTTC. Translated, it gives CASSLTANYGYTF.

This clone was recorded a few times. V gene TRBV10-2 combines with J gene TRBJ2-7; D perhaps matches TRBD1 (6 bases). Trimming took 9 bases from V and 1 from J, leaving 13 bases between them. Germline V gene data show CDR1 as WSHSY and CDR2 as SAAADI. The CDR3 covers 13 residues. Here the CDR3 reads CASRTDSSYEQYF. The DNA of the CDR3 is TGCGCCAGTAGAACGGACAGTTCCTACGAGCAGTACTTC.

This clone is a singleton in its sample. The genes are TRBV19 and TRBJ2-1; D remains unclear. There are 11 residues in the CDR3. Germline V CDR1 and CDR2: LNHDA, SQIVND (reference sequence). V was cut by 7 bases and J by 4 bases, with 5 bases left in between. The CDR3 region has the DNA TGTGCCAGTACCGAGTACAATGAGCAGTTCTTC. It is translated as CASTEYNEQFF.

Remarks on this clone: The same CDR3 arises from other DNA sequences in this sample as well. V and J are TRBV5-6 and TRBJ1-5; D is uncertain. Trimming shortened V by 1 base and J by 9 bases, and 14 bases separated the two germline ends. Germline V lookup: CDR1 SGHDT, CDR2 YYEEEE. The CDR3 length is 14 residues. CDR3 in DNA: TGTGCCAGCAGCTTGTTCAGTTCCGAGGGGCCCCAGCATTTT. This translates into CASSLFSSEGPQHF.

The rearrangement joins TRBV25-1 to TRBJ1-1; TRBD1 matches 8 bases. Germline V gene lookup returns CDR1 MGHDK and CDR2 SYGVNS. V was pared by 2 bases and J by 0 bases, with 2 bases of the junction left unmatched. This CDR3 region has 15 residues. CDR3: CASSETRGLNTEAFF. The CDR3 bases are TGTGCCAGCAGTGAAACCAGGGGGCTGAACACTGAAGCTTTCTTT.

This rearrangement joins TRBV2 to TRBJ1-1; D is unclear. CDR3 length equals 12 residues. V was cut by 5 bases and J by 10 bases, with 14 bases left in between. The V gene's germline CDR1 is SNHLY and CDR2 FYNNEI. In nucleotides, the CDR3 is TGTGCCAGCAGTATCTACAGTTCCGCAGCTTTCTTT. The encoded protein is CASSIYSSAAFF.

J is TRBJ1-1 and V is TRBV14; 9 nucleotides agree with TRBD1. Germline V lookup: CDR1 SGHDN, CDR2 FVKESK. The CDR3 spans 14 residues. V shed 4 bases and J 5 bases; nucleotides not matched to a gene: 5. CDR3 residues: CASSPRTGVTEAFF. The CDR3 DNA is TGTGCCAGCAGCCCCAGGACAGGGGTTACTGAAGCTTTCTTT.

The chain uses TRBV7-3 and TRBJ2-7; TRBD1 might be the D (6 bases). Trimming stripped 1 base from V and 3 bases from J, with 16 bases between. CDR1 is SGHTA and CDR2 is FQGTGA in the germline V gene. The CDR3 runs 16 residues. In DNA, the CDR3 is TGTGCCAGCAGCTTAATCAATAGGGACAAATTCTACGAGCAGTACTTC. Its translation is CASSLINRDKFYEQYF. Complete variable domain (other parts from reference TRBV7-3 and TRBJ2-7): GAGVSQTPSNKVTEKGKYVELRCDPISGHTALYWYRQSLGQGPEFLIYFQGTGAADDSGLPNDRFFAVRPEGSVSTLKIQRTERGDSAVYLCASSLINRDKFYEQYFGPGTRLTVT.

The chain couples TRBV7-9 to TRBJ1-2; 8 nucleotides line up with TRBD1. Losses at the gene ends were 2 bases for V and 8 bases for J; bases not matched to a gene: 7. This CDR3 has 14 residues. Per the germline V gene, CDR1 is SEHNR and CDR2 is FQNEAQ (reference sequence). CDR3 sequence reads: CASSLSSGGAGYTF. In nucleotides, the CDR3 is TGTGCCAGCAGCTTATCCTCAGGGGGCGCGGGCTACACCTTC.

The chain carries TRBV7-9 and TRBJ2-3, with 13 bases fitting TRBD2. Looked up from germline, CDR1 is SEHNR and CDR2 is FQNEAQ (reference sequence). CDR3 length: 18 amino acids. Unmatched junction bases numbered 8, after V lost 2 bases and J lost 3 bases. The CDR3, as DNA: TGTGCCAGCAGCTTATTAGGACTAGCGGGGGCCGCGACAGATACGCAGTATTTT. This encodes CASSLLGLAGAATDTQYF.

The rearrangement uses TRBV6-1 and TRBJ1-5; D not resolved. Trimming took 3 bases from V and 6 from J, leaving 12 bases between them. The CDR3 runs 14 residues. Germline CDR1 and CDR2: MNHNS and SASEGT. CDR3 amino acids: CASSDYRAGQPQHF. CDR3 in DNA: TGTGCCAGCAGTGATTACAGAGCGGGTCAGCCCCAGCATTTT.

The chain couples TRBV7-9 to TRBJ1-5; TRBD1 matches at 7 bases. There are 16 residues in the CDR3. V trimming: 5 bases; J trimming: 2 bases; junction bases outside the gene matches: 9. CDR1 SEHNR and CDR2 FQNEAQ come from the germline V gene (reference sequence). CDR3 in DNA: TGTGCCAGCAGCCCCCCGACAGGGACCGGCAATCAGCCCCAGCATTTT. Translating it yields CASSPPTGTGNQPQHF.

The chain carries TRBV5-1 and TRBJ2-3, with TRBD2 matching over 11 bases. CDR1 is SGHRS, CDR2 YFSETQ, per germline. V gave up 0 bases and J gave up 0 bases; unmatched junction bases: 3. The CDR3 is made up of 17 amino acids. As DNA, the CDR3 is TGCGCCAGCAGCTTGGGGGGACTAGCGGCTAGCACAGATACGCAGTATTTT. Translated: CASSLGGLAASTDTQYF.

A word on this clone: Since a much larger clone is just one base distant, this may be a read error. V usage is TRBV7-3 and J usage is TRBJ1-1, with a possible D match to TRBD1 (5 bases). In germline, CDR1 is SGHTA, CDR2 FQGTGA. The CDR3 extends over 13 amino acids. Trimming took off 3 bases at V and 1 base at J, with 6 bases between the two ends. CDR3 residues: CASSFTGNTEAFF. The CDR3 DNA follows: TGTGCCAGCAGCTTTACAGGGAACACTGAAGCTTTCTTT.

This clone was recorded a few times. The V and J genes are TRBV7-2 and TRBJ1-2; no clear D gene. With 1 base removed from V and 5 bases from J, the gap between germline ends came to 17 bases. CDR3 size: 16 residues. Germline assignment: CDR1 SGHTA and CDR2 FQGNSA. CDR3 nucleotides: TGTGCCAGCAGCTTAGGGTCAGGCCCCCGCGGGTATGGCTACACCTTC. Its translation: CASSLGSGPRGYGYTF.

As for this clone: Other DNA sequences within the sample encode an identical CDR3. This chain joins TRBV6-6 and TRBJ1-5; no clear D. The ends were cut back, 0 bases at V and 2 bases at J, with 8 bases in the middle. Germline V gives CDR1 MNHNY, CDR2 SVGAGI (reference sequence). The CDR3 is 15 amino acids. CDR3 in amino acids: CASSYSFGGNQPQHF. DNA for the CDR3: TGTGCCAGCAGTTACTCCTTCGGGGGCAATCAGCCCCAGCATTTT.

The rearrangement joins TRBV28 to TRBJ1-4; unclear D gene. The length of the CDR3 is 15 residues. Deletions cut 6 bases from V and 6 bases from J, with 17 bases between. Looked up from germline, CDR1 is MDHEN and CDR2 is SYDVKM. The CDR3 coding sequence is TGTGCCAGCAGCTCTGTCCTGGGCTCCTATGAAAAACTGTTTTTT. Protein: CASSSVLGSYEKLFF.

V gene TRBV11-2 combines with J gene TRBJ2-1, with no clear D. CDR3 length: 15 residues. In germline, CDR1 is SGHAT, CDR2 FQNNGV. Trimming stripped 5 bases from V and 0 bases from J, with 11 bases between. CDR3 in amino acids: CASSPSQVSYNEQFF. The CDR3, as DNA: TGTGCCAGCAGCCCATCGCAGGTCTCCTACAATGAGCAGTTCTTC.

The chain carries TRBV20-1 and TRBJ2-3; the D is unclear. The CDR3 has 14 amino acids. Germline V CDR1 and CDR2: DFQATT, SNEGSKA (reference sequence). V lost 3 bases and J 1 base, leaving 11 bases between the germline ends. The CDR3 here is CSASRGLGTDTQYF. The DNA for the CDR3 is TGCAGTGCTAGTCGTGGCTTGGGCACAGATACGCAGTATTTT.

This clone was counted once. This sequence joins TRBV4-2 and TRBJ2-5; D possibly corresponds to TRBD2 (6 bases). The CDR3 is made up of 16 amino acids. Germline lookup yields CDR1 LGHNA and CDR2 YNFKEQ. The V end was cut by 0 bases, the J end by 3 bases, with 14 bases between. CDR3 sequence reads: CASSQDPAGIKETQYF. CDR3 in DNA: TGTGCCAGCAGCCAAGATCCAGCGGGTATAAAAGAGACCCAGTACTTC.